These 24 T cell receptor beta chains originate from one sample sequenced in a study of T cells expressing NK-cell markers. After re-calling the 5' RACE reads, TCRdb lists one entry per CDR3 protein, DNA absent. This repertoire includes 500,000 to 700,000 distinct CDR3 sequences. Sequenced: blood T cells: a sorted CD56 or NKG2C T cell subset, CD4+ or CD8+ T cells, or bulk PBMC T cells (not recorded which). The receptors here all came from a man aged 18 to 35 in good health.

This chain joins TRBV5-1 and TRBJ2-5; there is no DNA to check the TCRdb D call of TRBD1. Germline-derived CDR1 and CDR2 are SGHRS and YFSETQ. The CDR3 length is 16 residues. This CDR3 reads CASSLTGQDLGETQYF.

The chain uses TRBV5-1 and TRBJ1-1; as DNA is missing, the TRBD1 call by TCRdb cannot be tested. This CDR3 has 15 residues. The germline gives CDR1 SGHRS, CDR2 YFSETQ. The CDR3 reads CASSLLGTGNTEAFF.

The chain carries TRBV3-1 and TRBJ2-5; the TCRdb call, TRBD1, lacks DNA for checking. Germline loops: CDR1 LGHDT, CDR2 YNNKEL (reference sequence). The CDR3 runs 17 residues. The chain's CDR3 is CASSQLTGGPRRETQYF.

V and J are TRBV20-1 and TRBJ2-3; with no DNA, the TCRdb D assignment of TRBD1 cannot be verified. The germline gives CDR1 DFQATT, CDR2 SNEGSKA (reference sequence). This CDR3 has 15 amino acids. CDR3 residues: CSASRDIAPLGTQYF.

The J gene is TRBJ2-2, the V gene TRBV12-3 or TRBV12-4; the TRBD1 assignment by TCRdb is unverifiable without DNA. The length of the CDR3 is 16 residues. This chain's CDR3 is CASIRWDRGLVGELFF.

The chain uses TRBV29-1 and TRBJ2-3; the TCRdb D gene call, TRBD1, has no DNA to confirm it. This CDR3 has 12 amino acids. The germline V gene has CDR1 SQVTM and CDR2 ANQGSEA. The CDR3: CSGTGSTDTQYF.

The chain carries TRBV7-9 and TRBJ2-1; TCRdb outputs TRBD2, but without DNA this stays unchecked. This CDR3 has 16 residues. Looked up from germline, CDR1 is SEHNR and CDR2 is FQNEAQ (reference sequence). The CDR3 reads CASSQTTGTSGSEQFF. The full variable domain, with the rest looked up from reference TRBV7-9 and TRBJ2-1, is DTGVSQNPRHKITKRGQNVTFRCDPISEHNRLYWYRQTLGQGPEFLTYFQNEAQLEKSRLLSDRFSAERPKGSFSTLEIQRTEQGDSAMYLCASSQTTGTSGSEQFFGPGTRLTVL.

The chain couples TRBV5-1 to TRBJ2-1; absent DNA, TCRdb's TRBD2 call cannot be checked. The CDR3 has 16 residues. CDR1 and CDR2 from the germline V gene are SGHRS and YFSETQ. The CDR3 is CASSSSRTSQRDEQFF.

The chain recombines TRBV19 with TRBJ2-1. Germline V lookup: CDR1 LNHDA, CDR2 SQIVND (reference sequence). The CDR3 is 15 amino acids. The CDR3 region is CASSIRGSPYNEQFF.

This chain uses TRBV5-1 with TRBJ2-1; TCRdb lists TRBD1, though no DNA is available to test this call. The CDR3 runs to 16 residues. The V gene's germline CDR1 is SGHRS and CDR2 YFSETQ. The CDR3: CASSLEGGATPYEQFF. Full variable domain (missing parts from reference TRBV5-1 and TRBJ2-1): KAGVTQTPRYLIKTRGQQVTLSCSPISGHRSVSWYQQTPGQGLQFLFEYFSETQRNKGNFPGRFSGRQFSNSRSEMNVSTLELGDSALYLCASSLEGGATPYEQFFGPGTRLTVL.

The chain combines TRBV12-3 or TRBV12-4 with TRBJ2-3; TCRdb's assignment of TRBD2 cannot be checked, as there is no DNA. The CDR3 loop spans 16 amino acids. CDR3 sequence reads: CASNRLAGGPGDTQYF.

The gene calls are TRBV6-5 and TRBJ2-6; the D call of TRBD1 rests on TCRdb alone, since no DNA is present to check it. Germline assignment: CDR1 MNHEY and CDR2 SVGAGI. The CDR3 runs to 17 residues. The CDR3 spells CASSYPGGTEGANVLTF.

The CDR3 sequence: CASSESTGMRSGNTIYF. The V call is TRBV10-2, the J call TRBJ1-3. CDR3 length: 17 residues. The germline V gene encodes CDR1 WSHSY and CDR2 SAAADI.

The chain recombines TRBV5-1 with TRBJ2-3. In germline, CDR1 is SGHRS, CDR2 YFSETQ. CDR3 length: 15 residues. CDR3 region: CASSSDFIATDTQYF.

The chain is built from TRBV29-1 and TRBJ2-5; TCRdb's D call, TRBD1, is unchecked because there is no DNA. The CDR3 spans 12 residues. Germline V gene sequence: CDR1 SQVTM, CDR2 ANQGSEA. CDR3 protein: CSVPGQGSAQYF.

The V call is TRBV6-1, the J call TRBJ2-4; TCRdb outputs TRBD1, but without DNA this stays unchecked. The CDR3 totals 19 residues. The V gene's germline CDR1 is MNHNS and CDR2 SASEGT. CDR3: CASSRVRGTASLAKNIQYF.

This chain uses TRBV5-5 with TRBJ2-5; TCRdb's D call, TRBD2, is unchecked because there is no DNA. Germline values: CDR1 SGHKS, CDR2 YYEKEE (reference sequence). This CDR3 comprises 15 residues. CDR3 sequence: CASSFQFSVGETQYF. The full variable domain, in which reference TRBV5-5 and TRBJ2-5 provide the parts outside the CDR3, is DAGVTQSPTHLIKTRGQQVTLRCSPISGHKSVSWYQQVLGQGPQFIFQYYEKEERGRGNFPDRFSARQFPNYSSELNVNALLLGDSALYLCASSFQFSVGETQYFGPGTRLLVL.

The chain carries TRBV10-3 and TRBJ2-2; with no DNA, the TCRdb D assignment of TRBD2 cannot be verified. The length of the CDR3 is 18 residues. Germline lookup yields CDR1 ENHRY and CDR2 SYGVKD. CDR3 protein: CAISEAGLAGASTGELFF.

The rearrangement uses TRBV29-1 and TRBJ2-7; TCRdb proposes TRBD2, but this gene call is untestable without DNA. Germline-derived CDR1 and CDR2 are SQVTM and ANQGSEA. There are 15 residues in the CDR3. CDR3 in amino acids: CSVEDGSGSGYEQYF.

The V and J genes are TRBV28 and TRBJ2-4; TCRdb indicates TRBD1, and absent DNA this call remains unverified. The CDR3 runs 18 residues. Germline V gene data show CDR1 as MDHEN and CDR2 as SYDVKM. Here the CDR3 reads CASSLFKVGRDIKNIQYF.

CDR3: CSVEGGAGYEQYF. V usage is TRBV29-1 and J usage is TRBJ2-7; lacking DNA, the TRBD1 call made by TCRdb goes unchecked. Germline loops: CDR1 SQVTM, CDR2 ANQGSEA. The CDR3 contains 13 residues.

V and J are TRBV12-3 or TRBV12-4 and TRBJ2-2; no DNA is available, so the TRBD1 call from TCRdb remains unchecked. The CDR3 spans 15 residues. The CDR3 is CASSLSAGQSGELFF.

The V and J genes are TRBV29-1 and TRBJ2-3; TCRdb reports TRBD1, a call that lacks DNA to check it against. The CDR3 runs to 12 residues. CDR1 SQVTM and CDR2 ANQGSEA come from the germline V gene. This CDR3 is CSVVGREDTQYF.

The chain couples TRBV11-2 to TRBJ2-1; TCRdb gives TRBD2 as the D gene, but with no DNA this cannot be confirmed. The CDR3 is 15 amino acids. Germline V gene sequence: CDR1 SGHAT, CDR2 FQNNGV. This CDR3 reads CASSLLLGLAGEQFF.